These 10 T cell receptor beta chains came from one sample sequenced in a study of shared clonotypes between healthy human individuals. The table came from immunoSEQ multiplex PCR; TCRdb's copy has only in-frame clones and leaves some out. The repertoire includes some 800,000 clones, 80% to 95% of them detected once, and 24% sits in the top ten. CD45RO-negative cells were positively selected for CCR7, leaving out terminally differentiated effector memory CD45RA+ cells. Sequenced: naive CD8+ T cells sorted from blood. The source of these receptors is a man younger than 45 in good health.

The chain has TRBV2 and TRBJ2-7; maybe TRBD1 (6 bases). The CDR3 length is 13 residues. V was shortened by 3 bases and J by 4 bases, with 10 bases between the two germline ends. Germline V gene lookup returns CDR1 SNHLY and CDR2 FYNNEI. The CDR3, as DNA: TGTGCCAGCAGTGAGGACAGTGGTTACGAGCAGTACTTC. The encoded protein is CASSEDSGYEQYF.

The J gene is TRBJ1-4, the V gene TRBV11-2; D is unclear. Germline V gene lookup returns CDR1 SGHAT and CDR2 FQNNGV. This CDR3 spans 15 amino acids. With 4 bases removed from V and 0 bases from J, the gap between germline ends came to 9 bases. CDR3 protein: CASSYESSTNEKLFF. For the CDR3, the DNA is TGTGCCAGCAGCTATGAGTCTTCAACTAATGAAAAACTGTTTTTT.

This sequence joins TRBV19 and TRBJ2-7, with 10 nucleotides matching TRBD1. The CDR3 totals 15 residues. Germline CDR1 LNHDA, CDR2 SQIVND (reference sequence). With V trimmed by 3 bases and J by 3 bases, 5 bases remained unmatched. The CDR3 DNA follows: TGTGCCAGTAGTATCCTGGGACAGGGGTACTACGAGCAGTACTTC. Amino acid sequence: CASSILGQGYYEQYF.

The rearrangement links TRBV5-1 to TRBJ2-1, with D possibly TRBD1 on 7 matching bases. Between the trimmed V and J ends, which lost 5 bases and 8 bases, there was a span of 14 bases. This CDR3 spans 13 amino acids. Germline CDR1 and CDR2: SGHRS and YFSETQ. The CDR3: CASRSPGGYEQFF. The CDR3 DNA reads as TGCGCCAGCAGGTCCCCAGGGGGGTATGAGCAGTTCTTC.

The table lists this clone with a count of one. The genes are TRBV6-6 and TRBJ2-7; 7 bases match TRBD2. Looked up from germline, CDR1 is MNHNY and CDR2 is SVGAGI (reference sequence). The trim removed 5 bases at V and 3 bases at J, leaving 10 bases unmatched. This CDR3 spans 15 amino acids. CDR3 in amino acids: CASSDPPGRGYEQYF. The CDR3 DNA follows: TGTGCCAGCAGTGACCCCCCGGGGAGGGGCTACGAGCAGTACTTC.

The V and J genes are TRBV5-8 and TRBJ2-1; 11 bases fit TRBD1. The CDR3 length is 14 residues. V was clipped by 4 bases and J by 8 bases; unmatched bases: 5. Germline V gene data show CDR1 as SGHTS and CDR2 as YDEGEE. The CDR3 coding sequence is TGTGCCAGCAGCCCCGGGACAGGGGGACATGAGCAGTTCTTC. As protein: CASSPGTGGHEQFF.

The chain is built from TRBV27 and TRBJ2-1, with TRBD1 matching 9 bases. J gave up 5 bases and V 8 bases, and 7 bases lay outside the gene matches. Per the germline V gene, CDR1 is MNHEY and CDR2 is SMNVEV (reference sequence). This CDR3 has 14 residues. This chain's CDR3 is CASVGTGWNNEQFF. CDR3 nucleotides: TGTGCCAGCGTAGGGACAGGGTGGAACAATGAGCAGTTCTTC.

V is TRBV7-6 and J is TRBJ2-7; 7 positions match TRBD2. The CDR3 is 14 residues long. V shed 5 bases and J 2 bases; nucleotides not matched to a gene: 6. Germline-derived CDR1 and CDR2 are SGHVS and FNYEAQ. CDR3 DNA: TGTGCCAGCAGCGCGGGAGCCGGCGCCTACGAGCAGTACTTC. Translated, it gives CASSAGAGAYEQYF. Filled out from reference TRBV7-6 and TRBJ2-7, the complete variable domain reads GAGVSQSPRYKVTKRGQDVALRCDPISGHVSLYWYRQALGQGPEFLTYFNYEAQQDKSGLPNDRFSAERPEGSISTLTIQRTEQRDSAMYRCASSAGAGAYEQYFGPGTRLTVT.

Regarding this clone: Its ends do not fully match the called genes, so a read error is possible. V usage is TRBV18 and J usage is TRBJ2-2, with D possibly being TRBD1 (5 bases). The CDR3 totals 14 residues. CDR1 and CDR2 from the germline V gene are KGHSH and LQKENI. The CDR3 DNA sequence: TGTGCCAGCGCCCCGACAGACGCCACCCGGGAGCTGTTTTTT. Amino acid sequence: CASAPTDATRELFF.

The chain combines TRBV11-2 with TRBJ2-7; tentatively, D is TRBD2 (5 bases). The germline gives CDR1 SGHAT, CDR2 FQNNGV. The CDR3 covers 14 residues. The V end was cut by 2 bases, the J end by 2 bases, with 10 bases between. For the CDR3, the DNA is TGTGCCAGCAGCTTAATAAGCGGAACCTACGAGCAGTACTTC. Translating gives CASSLISGTYEQYF.